A selection of T cell receptor beta chains follows, all from one sample in a study of T-cell memory formation after mild COVID-19. Each CDR3 protein is one row after TCRdb ran MiXCR on the 5' RACE reads. The sample records about 500,000 distinct CDR3 sequences, roughly 20% being singletons. The sequenced sample consisted of PBMCs or a T cell subset sorted from them (not recorded which). These receptors were collected from an adult woman who had mild COVID-19 (a few samples of this study predate the infection). Cell type and time point are not known. Each CDR3 is given with its conserved first and last residue. Fields, in order: CDR3 protein, V gene, clone size, J gene, D gene. A D gene is named only where the DNA matches it firmly. Not every row has a clone size; where given, it reads once, few, many or a size class.

cdr3_aa: CSVAGGAGNEQFF; v_call: TRBV29-1; clone_size: NA; j_call: TRBJ2-1; d_call: TRBD1
cdr3_aa: CSARSGTGGNSPLHF; v_call: TRBV20-1; clone_size: many; j_call: TRBJ1-6; d_call: TRBD1
cdr3_aa: CSVVFSGTYEQYF; v_call: TRBV29-1; clone_size: few; j_call: TRBJ2-7; d_call: NA
cdr3_aa: CASSSRQEFSGNTIYF; v_call: TRBV21-1; clone_size: NA; j_call: TRBJ1-3; d_call: NA
cdr3_aa: CAISGNGRGDGYEQYF; v_call: TRBV10-3; clone_size: NA; j_call: TRBJ2-7; d_call: TRBD2
cdr3_aa: CASSVGPSGSGVDTQYF; v_call: TRBV9; clone_size: few; j_call: TRBJ2-3; d_call: TRBD2
cdr3_aa: CASRFSGTGDSGGYTF; v_call: TRBV6-2/TRBV6-3; clone_size: NA; j_call: TRBJ1-2; d_call: TRBD1
cdr3_aa: CATSERASGAVLDEQFF; v_call: TRBV15; clone_size: few; j_call: TRBJ2-1; d_call: NA
cdr3_aa: CASSRGAYNEQFF; v_call: TRBV3-1; clone_size: few; j_call: TRBJ2-1; d_call: NA
cdr3_aa: CSATSSGNQGDTQYF; v_call: TRBV20-1; clone_size: NA; j_call: TRBJ2-3; d_call: NA
cdr3_aa: CASSSQNSYEQYF; v_call: TRBV7-2; clone_size: NA; j_call: TRBJ2-7; d_call: NA
cdr3_aa: CASREELTGELFF; v_call: TRBV5-1; clone_size: few; j_call: TRBJ2-2; d_call: NA
cdr3_aa: CASSTDRGPTEAFF; v_call: TRBV19; clone_size: few; j_call: TRBJ1-1; d_call: TRBD1
cdr3_aa: CASSLVGPRELSYNEQFF; v_call: TRBV11-3; clone_size: NA; j_call: TRBJ2-1; d_call: NA
cdr3_aa: CASSRDSSRNEQFF; v_call: TRBV6-5; clone_size: few; j_call: TRBJ2-1; d_call: NA
cdr3_aa: CSARGVAGDVYEQYF; v_call: TRBV20-1; clone_size: NA; j_call: TRBJ2-7; d_call: TRBD2
cdr3_aa: CAWSVGVGEQFF; v_call: TRBV30; clone_size: NA; j_call: TRBJ2-1; d_call: NA
cdr3_aa: CASIPSWTSGRARETQYF; v_call: TRBV5-6; clone_size: NA; j_call: TRBJ2-5; d_call: TRBD2
cdr3_aa: CATQKRGRTGTGELFF; v_call: TRBV27; clone_size: many; j_call: TRBJ2-2; d_call: TRBD1
cdr3_aa: CASSLRDNSYNSPLHF; v_call: TRBV27; clone_size: NA; j_call: TRBJ1-6; d_call: NA
cdr3_aa: CASSLISWGRVVNEQFF; v_call: TRBV5-1; clone_size: NA; j_call: TRBJ2-1; d_call: NA
cdr3_aa: CAARTAGTEAFF; v_call: TRBV19; clone_size: NA; j_call: TRBJ1-1; d_call: NA
cdr3_aa: CASSSASRREAFF; v_call: TRBV12-3/TRBV12-4; clone_size: few; j_call: TRBJ1-1; d_call: NA
cdr3_aa: CASSLSRGNTEAFF; v_call: TRBV7-3; clone_size: few; j_call: TRBJ1-1; d_call: NA
cdr3_aa: CASSERQGARGGYTF; v_call: TRBV4-2; clone_size: NA; j_call: TRBJ1-2; d_call: TRBD1
cdr3_aa: CASSGGTVYSYEQYF; v_call: TRBV7-9; clone_size: NA; j_call: TRBJ2-7; d_call: NA